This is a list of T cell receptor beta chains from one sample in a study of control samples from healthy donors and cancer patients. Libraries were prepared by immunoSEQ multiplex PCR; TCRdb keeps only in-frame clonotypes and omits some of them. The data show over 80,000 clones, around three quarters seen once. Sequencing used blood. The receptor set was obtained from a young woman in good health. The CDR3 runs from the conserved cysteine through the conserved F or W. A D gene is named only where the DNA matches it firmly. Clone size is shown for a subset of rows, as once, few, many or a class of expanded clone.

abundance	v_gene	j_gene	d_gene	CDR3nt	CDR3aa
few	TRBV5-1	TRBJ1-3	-	TGCGCCAGCATCGGCCCGGGGAGTTCTGGAAACACCATATATTTT	CASIGPGSSGNTIYF
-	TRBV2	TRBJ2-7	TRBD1	TGTGCCAGCACCTGGACAGGGGGCAATGTTGGCTACTACGAGCAGTACTTC	CASTWTGGNVGYYEQYF
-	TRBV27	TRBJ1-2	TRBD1	TGTGCCAGCAGTTTCCTCCCGGGACAGGGGGCTATGAACTATGGCTACACCTTC	CASSFLPGQGAMNYGYTF
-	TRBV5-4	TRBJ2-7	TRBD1	TGTGCCAGCAGCTCTCAGGGACAGGGTGGCTACGAGCAGTACTTC	CASSSQGQGGYEQYF
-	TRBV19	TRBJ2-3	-	TGTGCCAGTAGTATAGCGGGGGACCCCCCGGATACGCAGTATTTT	CASSIAGDPPDTQYF
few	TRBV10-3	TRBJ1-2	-	TGTGCCATCAGTACTGGTTTAGAAGCAGAGTATGGCTACACCTTC	CAISTGLEAEYGYTF
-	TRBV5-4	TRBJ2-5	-	TGTGCCAGCAGCTTGGGGCCCCCTCCGGAGACCCAGTACTTC	CASSLGPPPETQYF
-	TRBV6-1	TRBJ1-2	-	TGTGCCAGCAGTGAAGCGATAAATAACTATGGCTACACCTTC	CASSEAINNYGYTF
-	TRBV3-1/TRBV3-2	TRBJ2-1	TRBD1	TGTGCCAGCAGCCGGGGACAGGGATTCGATGAGCAGTTCTTC	CASSRGQGFDEQFF
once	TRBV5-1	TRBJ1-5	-	TGCGCCAGCAGCTCCCTCAGGCACAATACGGATAGCAATCAGCCCCAGCATTTT	CASSSLRHNTDSNQPQHF
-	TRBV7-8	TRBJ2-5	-	TGTGCCAGCCTGATGGAGTGGGAGACCCAGTACTTC	CASLMEWETQYF
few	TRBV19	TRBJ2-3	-	TGTGCCAGTAGTATACGGCTGGCAGATACGCAGTATTTT	CASSIRLADTQYF
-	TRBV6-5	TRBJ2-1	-	TGTGCCAGCAGTCCGACAGGACCGTTGTACAATGAGCAGTTCTTC	CASSPTGPLYNEQFF
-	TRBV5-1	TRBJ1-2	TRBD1	TGCGCCAGCGGGGAGACAGGGGGATCTGGCTACACCTTC	CASGETGGSGYTF
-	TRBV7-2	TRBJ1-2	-	TGTGCCAGCAGCCCGGACAGAAGGGGCTATGGCTACACCTTC	CASSPDRRGYGYTF
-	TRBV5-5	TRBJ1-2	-	TGTGCCAGCAGCTTTTCAGGGATAGGTGGCTATGGCTACACCTTC	CASSFSGIGGYGYTF
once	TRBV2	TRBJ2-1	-	TGTGCCAGCAAGAACAGGGAAGACAGTGAGCAGTTCTTC	CASKNREDSEQFF
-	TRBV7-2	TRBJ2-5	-	TGTGCCAGCAGCTCCCGGACACAAGAGACCCAGTACTTC	CASSSRTQETQYF
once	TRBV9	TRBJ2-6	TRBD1	TGTGCCAGCAGCCAAATCCCGGGACAGGGGGCCGGTGGGGCCAACGTCCTGACTTTC	CASSQIPGQGAGGANVLTF
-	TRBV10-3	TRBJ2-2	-	TGTGCCATCACAAGTAGCGCGAACACCGGGGAGCTGTTTTTT	CAITSSANTGELFF
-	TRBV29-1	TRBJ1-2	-	TGCAGCGGTATGCGGGGGAATGGCTACACCTTC	CSGMRGNGYTF
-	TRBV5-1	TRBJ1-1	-	TGCGCCAGCGGGCCTACAGGCCTGGACACTGAAGCTTTCTTT	CASGPTGLDTEAFF
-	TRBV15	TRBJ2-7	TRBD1	TGTGCCACCAGCGGCGGACAGGGACCTTCTAACGAGCAGTACTTC	CATSGGQGPSNEQYF
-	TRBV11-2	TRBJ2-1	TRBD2	TGTGCCAGCAGCTCTGAGCGGGGAAACTACAATGAGCAGTTCTTC	CASSSERGNYNEQFF
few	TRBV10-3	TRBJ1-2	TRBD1	TGTGCCATCAAAGGACAGGGGGCCTTAGACTACACCTTC	CAIKGQGALDYTF
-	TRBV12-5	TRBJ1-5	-	TGTGCTAGTGGTTTGGCAGGGGCTCAGCCCCAGCATTTT	CASGLAGAQPQHF
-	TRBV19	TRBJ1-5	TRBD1	TGTGCCAGTAGTATAAAACCGATTGGGACAGGGAACAATCAGCCCCAGCATTTT	CASSIKPIGTGNNQPQHF
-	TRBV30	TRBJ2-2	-	TGTGCCTGGAGTGTACCGCGAAGAAACAGCGGGGAGCTGTTTTTT	CAWSVPRRNSGELFF
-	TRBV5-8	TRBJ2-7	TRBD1	TGTGCCAGCACACCTCCACAGGGGGCCTACTACGAGCAGTACTTC	CASTPPQGAYYEQYF